The T cell receptor (beta chain) under discussion was sequenced for a study of T cell responses to AZD1222 COVID-19 vaccine. As for this clone: Antigen specificity is unknown.

Study-level results: Dominant at 160-218 and 743-854, vaccine-associated CD4 TCRs also spanned spike. In a largely white British group with more females than males, clonal diversity was possibly underestimated.

Clones were sequenced by immunoSEQ multiplex PCR, and TCRdb holds only the in-frame ones, with some missing. Here the sample spans more than 110,000 clones, 88% being singletons. V was shortened by 3 bases and J by 11 bases, with 16 bases between the two germline ends. This CDR3 has 13 amino acids. Germline-derived CDR1 and CDR2 are MNHEY and SMNVEV (reference sequence). The sequenced sample was peripheral blood, obtained 28 days after the second AZD1222 dose. The sequence came from an adult who received the AZD1222 COVID-19 vaccine. V gene TRBV27 combines with J gene TRBJ1-1, with D uncertain. This CDR3 reads CASSFGGHGRAFF. CDR3 nucleotide sequence: TGTGCCAGCAGTTTCGGTGGCCACGGGAGGGCTTTCTTT.